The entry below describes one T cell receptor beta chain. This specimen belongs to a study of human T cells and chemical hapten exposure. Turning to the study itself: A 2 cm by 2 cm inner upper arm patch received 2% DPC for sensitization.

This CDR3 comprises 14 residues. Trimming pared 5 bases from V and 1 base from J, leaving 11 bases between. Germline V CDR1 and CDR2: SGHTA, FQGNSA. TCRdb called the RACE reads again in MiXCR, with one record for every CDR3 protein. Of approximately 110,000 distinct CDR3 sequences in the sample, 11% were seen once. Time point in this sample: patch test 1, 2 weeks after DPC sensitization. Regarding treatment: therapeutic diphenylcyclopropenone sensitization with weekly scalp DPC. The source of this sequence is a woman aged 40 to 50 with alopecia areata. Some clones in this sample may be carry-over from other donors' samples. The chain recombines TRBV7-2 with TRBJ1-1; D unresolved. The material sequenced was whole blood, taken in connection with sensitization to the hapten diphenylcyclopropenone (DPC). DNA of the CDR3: TGTGCCAGCAGCCGGTGGGGAGAGAACACTGAAGCTTTCTTT. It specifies CASSRWGENTEAFF.